These 10 T cell receptor beta chains were sequenced from one sample in a study of human T cells and chemical hapten exposure. MiXCR, run by TCRdb on the RACE reads, gives a single entry per CDR3 protein. The data show about 84,000 distinct CDR3 sequences, 11% seen once. This sample's time point: patch test 3, about 24 weeks after DPC sensitization. The treatment was: therapeutic diphenylcyclopropenone sensitization with weekly scalp DPC. The starting material was whole blood, obtained in connection with sensitization to the hapten diphenylcyclopropenone (DPC). The receptors were sampled from a woman aged 50 to 60 with alopecia areata. Some clones in this sample may be carry-over from other donors' samples.

This clonotype has more than one count but fewer than ten. V and J are TRBV28 and TRBJ2-7, with D perhaps matching TRBD2 (5 bases). This CDR3 is 14 amino acids long. The germline V and J ends were trimmed by 3 bases and 13 bases, with 22 bases remaining between them. Germline CDR1 reads MDHEN; CDR2 reads SYDVKM. The DNA of the CDR3 is TGTGCCAGCAGTTTTGCTCGAGTTGGGCGGGTCCTTTACTTC. Translating gives CASSFARVGRVLYF.

The chain recombines TRBV20-1 with TRBJ2-5, with a tentative D call TRBD2 (6 bases). Trimming removed 1 base at V and 2 bases at J, with 8 bases between. CDR1 and CDR2 (germline): DFQATT, SNEGSKA (reference sequence). The CDR3 runs 13 residues. CDR3 residues: CSARGDWQETQYF. Here the CDR3 DNA reads TGCAGTGCTAGAGGGGACTGGCAAGAGACCCAGTACTTC.

This chain links TRBV6-1 with TRBJ2-5; TRBD1 is a possible D gene (5 bases). Germline V gene data show CDR1 as MNHNS and CDR2 as SASEGT. This CDR3 is 12 amino acids long. Trimming removed 7 bases from V and 2 bases from J, with 8 bases in between. The CDR3 sequence: CASKKGQETQYF. DNA for the CDR3: TGTGCCAGCAAAAAGGGGCAAGAGACCCAGTACTTC.

The chain employs TRBV7-4 and TRBJ2-1, with 7 bases that match TRBD2. Unmatched junction bases numbered 19, after V lost 5 bases and J lost 6 bases. This CDR3 has 18 residues. Germline assignment: CDR1 SGHVT and CDR2 SQSDAQ. The CDR3: CASSPPSGRRDSSNEQFF. For the CDR3, the DNA is TGTGCCAGCAGCCCACCTAGCGGCAGACGGGACTCGTCCAATGAGCAGTTCTTC.

This clonotype has a count of ten or more. This chain uses TRBV30 with TRBJ1-3; D is possibly TRBD1 (5 bases). The CDR3 consists of 16 residues. CDR1 and CDR2 (germline): GTSNPN, SVGIG (reference sequence). The V end lost 0 bases, the J end lost 0 bases, and 12 bases lay between the germline ends. The CDR3 DNA sequence: TGTGCCTGGAGTGTATCTTTGGGGGGCTCTGGAAACACCATATATTTT. Its protein is CAWSVSLGGSGNTIYF.

V is TRBV7-9 and J is TRBJ2-7; D may match TRBD1 or TRBD2 (6 bases each). In germline, CDR1 is SEHNR, CDR2 FQNEAQ (reference sequence). Deletions cut 5 bases from V and 5 bases from J, with 19 bases between. The CDR3 consists of 15 residues. The CDR3 is CASSPGGARGDEQYF. The DNA of the CDR3 is TGTGCCAGCAGCCCCGGGGGAGCCAGGGGCGACGAGCAGTACTTC.

There are a few counts of this clonotype. The rearrangement joins TRBV12-3 or TRBV12-4 to TRBJ1-1; a possible D gene is TRBD1 (5 bases). This CDR3 region has 13 residues. V lost 6 bases and J 0 bases, leaving 8 bases between the germline ends. The CDR3 DNA sequence: TGTGCCAGCAGACTGACAGTGAACACTGAAGCTTTCTTT. Encoded protein: CASRLTVNTEAFF.

This chain joins TRBV7-2 and TRBJ2-7; the match to TRBD1 covers 10 bases. The germline V gene has CDR1 SGHTA and CDR2 FQGNSA. V lost 1 base and J lost 13; bases outside the gene matches: 1. The CDR3 sequence is 11 residues long. Written as DNA, the CDR3 is TGTGCCAGCAGCTTAGGGGACAGGGGTTACTTC. Its protein is CASSLGDRGYF. The full variable domain, with the rest looked up from reference TRBV7-2 and TRBJ2-7, is GAGVSQSPSNKVTEKGKDVELRCDPISGHTALYWYRQSLGQGLEFLIYFQGNSAPDKSGLPSDRFSAERTGGSVSTLTIQRTQQEDSAVYLCASSLGDRGYFGPGTRLTVT.

This clonotype has ten or more counts. V gene TRBV24-1 combines with J gene TRBJ2-3; D unresolved. Germline V gives CDR1 KGHDR, CDR2 SFDVKD. V was pared by 5 bases and J by 3 bases, with 20 bases between. The CDR3 has 17 amino acids. The CDR3 sequence is CATSALSTSIATDTQYF. DNA for the CDR3: TGTGCCACCAGTGCCCTTTCGACTTCGATAGCAACAGATACGCAGTATTTT.

This clonotype was counted ten times or more. The chain carries TRBV7-2 and TRBJ2-7, with D perhaps TRBD2 (7 bases). The CDR3 totals 14 residues. Germline V gene data show CDR1 as SGHTA and CDR2 as FQGNSA. The germline V and J ends were trimmed by 2 bases and 4 bases, with 12 bases remaining between them. As DNA, the CDR3 is TGTGCCAGCAGCTTAAGGGGGGGTCCATACGAGCAGTACTTC. Translating gives CASSLRGGPYEQYF.